This record covers a single TCR beta chain. This clone was seen a single time. The antigen it recognizes is unknown. No clone much larger than this one lies a single base away; base qualities are absent. This sample was taken from a study of OX40 agonist ivuxolimab in advanced cancers. Regarding the complete study: The costimulatory receptor OX40 (CD134) was targeted by ivuxolimab, a fully human IgG2 agonistic monoclonal antibody. Patients were allowed to have had prior anti-PD-1, anti-PD-L1 or anti-CTLA-4 therapy, and 40% of the dose-escalation patients had previously received checkpoint inhibitors. The point of sequencing TCRbeta in the periphery was to test whether ivuxolimab changed TCR sequence diversity and drove clonal T-cell expansion. Of the roughly 54 dose-escalation patients, hepatocellular carcinoma was present in approximately 20, melanoma in around 15, renal cell carcinoma in 9 and head and neck cancer in 9. The paper describes the monotherapy dose-escalation part (N = 52 patients) of the phase I trial of ivuxolimab. Partial responses occurred in three dose-escalation patients: two with cutaneous melanoma and one with hepatocellular carcinoma. In the dose-escalation cohort, more than 80% of patients were male, and the mean age was 60 years with a range of roughly 20 to 85. Intravenous ivuxolimab was administered to patients every 2 weeks at six dose levels: 0.01, 0.1, 0.3, 1.5, 3 and 10 mg/kg. Results and caveats for the whole study, not just this receptor: The antigen specificity of the clonally expanded peripheral T cells was not determined. Low levels of normalized T-cell clonal expansion were also seen in some patients who did not respond. Clonal expansion of both CD4+ and CD8+ blood T cells was observed from baseline to week 6 at doses 0.1 to 3.0 mg/kg. In the 0.1-3.0 mg/kg groups, partial responders were among the patients with the lowest normalized peripheral clonal expansion, particularly in CD8+ T cells. After ivuxolimab, more expanded clones were found on average in CD8+ T cells than in CD4+ T cells.

Genomic DNA was extracted from sorted cells for sequencing of the TCRbeta CDR3 region. TCRbeta CDR3 regions were sequenced using the immunoSEQ Assay. TCRdb retrieved this table from immuneACCESS and kept in-frame rearrangements only. Not all clones are present; in checked studies, unresolved V genes account for under half, and no reason is known for the remainder. The sample records tens of thousands of clones, roughly 84% of which are singletons. The ten largest clones represent roughly 1.5% of the sample. Counted from cysteine to phenylalanine, this CDR3 has 12 amino acids. Of all the DNA, just the CDR3 is kept, 36 bases in frame from base 1. A distance of 15 bases separates the germline ends of V and J, which lose 10 bases and 5 bases respectively. CDR1 and CDR2, per the germline V gene (reference sequence), are SGHNT and YYREEE. The trial excluded patients who had a history of autoimmune disease or were on systemic immunosuppression. Peripheral blood for TCR sequencing was collected from all dose cohorts at baseline, on cycle 4 day 1, and on cycle 7 day 1. Samples came from an open-label, multicenter, first-in-human phase I dose-escalation trial of ivuxolimab. Adults with locally advanced or metastatic melanoma, renal cell carcinoma, hepatocellular carcinoma or head and neck squamous cell carcinoma were enrolled in the trial. Before TCR sequencing, CD4+ T cells and CD8+ T cells from peripheral blood were sorted into separate populations.

The receptor was isolated from an adult with an advanced solid tumor such as melanoma, head and neck, liver or kidney cancer. The material sequenced was CD4+ or CD8+ T cells sorted from blood, taken in a trial of the OX40 agonist ivuxolimab. In this chain, TRBV5-4 is recombined with TRBJ1-2; the D region possibly corresponds to TRBD1 (5 bases align). In nucleotide form, the sequence is TGTGCCGGCGGGGGGGAACAGTATGGCTACACCTTC. It specifies CAGGGEQYGYTF.